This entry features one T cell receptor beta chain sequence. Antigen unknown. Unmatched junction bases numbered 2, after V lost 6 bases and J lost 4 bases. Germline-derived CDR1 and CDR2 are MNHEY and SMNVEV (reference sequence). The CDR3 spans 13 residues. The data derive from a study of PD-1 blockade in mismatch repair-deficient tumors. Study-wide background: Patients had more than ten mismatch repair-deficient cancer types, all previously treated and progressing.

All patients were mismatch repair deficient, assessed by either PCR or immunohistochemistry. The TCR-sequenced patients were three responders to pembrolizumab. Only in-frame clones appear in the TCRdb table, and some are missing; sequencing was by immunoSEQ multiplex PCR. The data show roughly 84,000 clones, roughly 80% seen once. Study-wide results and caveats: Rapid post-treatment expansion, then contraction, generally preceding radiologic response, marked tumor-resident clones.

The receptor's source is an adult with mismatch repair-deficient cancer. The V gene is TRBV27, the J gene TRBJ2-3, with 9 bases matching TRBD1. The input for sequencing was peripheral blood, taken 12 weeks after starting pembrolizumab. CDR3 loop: CASRGTGSDTQYF. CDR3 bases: TGTGCCAGCAGAGGGACAGGGTCAGATACGCAGTATTTT.